This TCR beta chain was identified in a study of neoadjuvant anti-PD-1 for oral cavity cancer. For the study at large: Patients without progression got a fourth dose around day 43.

Patients had HPV-negative, locally advanced oral cavity squamous cell carcinoma. Blood cells were analyzed directly, without culture or expansion. This table comes from immunoSEQ multiplex PCR, and its TCRdb copy is limited to in-frame clones, with some not included. In the table there are 15,000 to 20,000 clones, around 60% of which are singletons. Trimming shortened V by 6 bases and J by 1 base, and 12 bases separated the two germline ends. Germline CDR1 and CDR2: MNHEY and SMNVEV (reference sequence). This CDR3 has 14 residues. This sample comprised PBMCs, obtained before nivolumab (anti-PD-1) treatment. This sequence joins TRBV27 and TRBJ1-2; D unclear. This clonotype originated in a person aged 35 to 85 with oral cavity squamous cell carcinoma. CDR3 coding DNA: TGTGCCAGCAGCCCCGGACGGAGTAACTATGGCTACACCTTC. Its protein product is CASSPGRSNYGYTF.